This T cell receptor beta chain emerged from a study of shared clonotypes between healthy human individuals. Generated by immunoSEQ multiplex PCR, the TCRdb table keeps only in-frame clones and is missing some. This sample has nearly 750,000 clones, with over 55% found just once. Study-level results: Against clonotypes common to all four donors, non-shared ones had lower generation probabilities.

Germline V gene data show CDR1 as MNHEY and CDR2 as SVGAGI. Trimming took off 6 bases at V and 0 bases at J, with 6 bases between the two ends. The CDR3 loop spans 14 amino acids. There were only Caucasian adults among the donors, and all lived in Nashville, Tennessee. This clone was observed a few times. The antigen remains unidentified. This chain uses TRBV6-5 with TRBJ2-6, with unresolved D. This TCR was sampled from a woman younger than 45 in good health. The sequencing input was memory CD4+ T cells sorted from blood. Subset: CD45RA-negative fraction. The CDR3 DNA sequence: TGTGCCAGCAGACAACTCTCTGGGGCCAACGTCCTGACTTTC. Translation: CASRQLSGANVLTF.